This TCR beta chain derives from a study of post-analysis software for immune sequencing data. Looking at the study overall: Recorded subtypes: relapsing-remitting, secondary progressive, progressive-relapsing; some patients unannotated. Study findings and constraints: When the samples were clustered directly with F measure, those that had been prepared in the same batch showed strong co-clustering. Controls had significantly higher normalized Chao1 diversity than multiple sclerosis patients. The study found TRBV5-6, TRBV5-1 and TRBV20-1 among a handful of TRBV segments more frequent in patients than controls.

Only one count was recorded for this clonotype. Its specificity is unknown. Researchers reported that TCR beta cDNA libraries carried unique molecular identifiers. In TCRdb, the PCR reads were re-called with MiXCR into one record per CDR3 protein. Of hundreds of thousands of distinct CDR3 sequences in the sample, roughly two fifths were seen once. The germline V and J ends were trimmed by 4 bases and 5 bases, with 12 bases remaining between them. The CDR3 is made up of 13 amino acids. Germline loops: CDR1 DFQATT, CDR2 SNEGSKA (reference sequence). The gene calls are TRBV20-1 and TRBJ1-5; D not certain. The sequenced sample was blood. This TCR was sampled from a girl between 5 and 17 years old with multiple sclerosis. The CDR3 bases are TGCAGTGCTATCCCCGACACAGATCAGCCCCAGCATTTT. Amino acids: CSAIPDTDQPQHF.